The 10 T cell receptor beta chains reported below all come from one sample, sequenced in a study of identical twins. TCRdb re-analysed the 5' RACE reads in MiXCR, keeping a single row per CDR3 protein. The sample contains nearly 650,000 distinct CDR3 sequences, about 7.6% of which appear only once. These data also featured in a second study, about yellow fever vaccine responses in identical twins.

Sequencing was carried out using PBMCs. These receptors were collected from a woman under 30 in good health.

This clonotype was detected a few times. The rearrangement joins TRBV6-2 or TRBV6-3 to TRBJ1-2; D is perhaps TRBD1 (5 bases). The germline V and J ends were trimmed by 2 bases and 4 bases, with 11 bases remaining between them. The CDR3 is made up of 14 amino acids. CDR1 MNHEY and CDR2 SVGEGT come from the germline V gene. CDR3 nucleotides: TGTGCCAGCAGTTACGCGACAGCCGCCTATGGCTACACCTTC. It codes for CASSYATAAYGYTF.

The chain joins TRBV7-8 to TRBJ2-4, with 13 bases that match TRBD2. V trimming: 5 bases; J trimming: 0 bases; junction bases outside the gene matches: 10. The CDR3 loop spans 19 amino acids. The germline CDR1 and CDR2 sequences are SGHVS and FQNEAQ. The chain's CDR3 is CASSPRLAGGPIAKNIQYF. Here the CDR3 DNA reads TGTGCCAGCAGCCCGCGACTAGCGGGGGGACCAATAGCCAAAAACATTCAGTACTTC.

Ten or more counts support this clonotype. The genes are TRBV25-1 and TRBJ2-1; D is tentatively TRBD1 or TRBD2 (5 bases each). This CDR3 comprises 15 residues. V was clipped by 7 bases and J by 1 base, with 14 bases between them. The germline V gene has CDR1 MGHDK and CDR2 SYGVNS. The CDR3 nucleotides are TGTGCCAGCAAAGAGGGGAGACTTTCCTACAATGAGCAGTTCTTC. This translates into CASKEGRLSYNEQFF.

This chain links TRBV5-6 with TRBJ2-7; the match to TRBD2 covers 13 bases. Trimming took 0 bases from V and 2 from J; bases not matched to a gene: 2. Looked up from germline, CDR1 is SGHDT and CDR2 is YYEEEE. There are 16 residues in the CDR3. The CDR3 spells CASSLAGTSGTYEQYF. In DNA form, the CDR3 reads TGTGCCAGCAGCTTGGCGGGGACTAGCGGGACCTACGAGCAGTACTTC.

This clonotype showed up just a few times. The chain is built from TRBV5-1 and TRBJ1-2; D is unclear. Germline values: CDR1 SGHRS, CDR2 YFSETQ. This CDR3 has 14 residues. V was pared by 0 bases and J by 8 bases, with 14 bases between. Written as DNA, the CDR3 is TGCGCCAGCAGCTTGGTTGGGGATTCGGGCGGCTACACCTTC. Its protein is CASSLVGDSGGYTF.

At least ten counts were recorded for this clonotype. V gene TRBV24-1 combines with J gene TRBJ2-2; TRBD1 aligns across 11 bases. The CDR3 is 15 residues long. V lost 7 bases and J lost 7; bases outside the gene matches: 7. Germline CDR1 KGHDR, CDR2 SFDVKD. CDR3 amino acids: CATSRTGGIGGELFF. The CDR3 DNA follows: TGTGCCACCAGCAGGACAGGGGGCATTGGCGGGGAGCTGTTTTTT.

This clonotype came up a few times. The rearrangement links TRBV5-1 to TRBJ2-1, with 13 nucleotides matching TRBD2. The V gene end was trimmed by 5 bases and the J gene end by 9 bases; junction bases not matched to a gene: 8. Per the germline V gene, CDR1 is SGHRS and CDR2 is YFSETQ. CDR3 length: 15 residues. The CDR3 coding sequence is TGCGCCAGCAGACTAGCGGGAGGGCCTTTGGGTGAGCAGTTCTTC. Its protein product is CASRLAGGPLGEQFF.

This clonotype appeared a few times. The chain carries TRBV15 and TRBJ1-5, with TRBD1 matching 7 bases. CDR3 length: 13 amino acids. J lost 6 bases, V lost 6 bases, and 5 bases had no gene match. In germline, CDR1 is LNHNV, CDR2 YYDKDF (reference sequence). The CDR3 nucleotides are TGTGCCACCAGACGGGACAGCTTTCAGCCCCAGCATTTT. This sequence encodes CATRRDSFQPQHF. Supplemented by reference TRBV15 and TRBJ1-5, the full variable domain reads DAMVIQNPRYQVTQFGKPVTLSCSQTLNHNVMYWYQQKSSQAPKLLFHYYDKDFNNEADTPDNFQSRRPNTSFCFLDIRSPGLGDTAMYLCATRRDSFQPQHFGDGTRLSIL.

This clonotype was seen only a few times. The J gene is TRBJ1-4, the V gene TRBV7-9; D not resolved. This CDR3 region has 16 residues. Trimming removed 1 base from V and 0 bases from J, with 9 bases in between. Germline V gene sequence: CDR1 SEHNR, CDR2 FQNEAQ (reference sequence). CDR3 bases: TGTGCCAGCAGCTTAGGTGCCGGCACAACTAATGAAAAACTGTTTTTT. Translating it yields CASSLGAGTTNEKLFF.

The V gene is TRBV7-2, the J gene TRBJ2-6; D is unresolved. Germline CDR1 is SGHTA and CDR2 is FQGNSA. The V and J ends lost 5 bases and 3 bases respectively, with 11 bases between them. The CDR3 contains 15 residues. CDR3: CASSTTIVGANVLTF. CDR3 sequence (DNA): TGTGCCAGCAGCACCACCATTGTTGGGGCCAACGTCCTGACTTTC.